This T cell receptor beta chain was obtained from a study of beta chain features in type 1 diabetes. Overall study: The number of sorted cells examined across all samples was roughly 100,000,000. Findings and limits, study-wide: The analysis here could not establish whether HLA type shapes TCRB rearrangement. Type 1 diabetes patients had TCRB CDR3s that were shorter (moderately but significantly so) in all four CD4+ subsets.

This clone has a handful of counts. Antigen: not known. Every isolated RNA sample was fully reverse transcribed, so sequencing captured expressed TCRB transcripts. Clones were sequenced by immunoSEQ multiplex PCR, and TCRdb holds only the in-frame ones, with some missing. The sample records around 250,000 clones, more than 13% being singletons. The CDR3 contains 12 residues. J was trimmed by 3 bases and V by 2 bases; bases with no gene match: 1. Germline assignment: CDR1 GTSNPN and CDR2 SVGIG (reference sequence). The collection from each donor was one heparinised blood draw averaging roughly 100 mL. This chain connects TRBV30 to TRBJ2-7; 7 bases are a match to TRBD2. The receptor comes from a man aged 25-45 years with type 1 diabetes. Sample: naive CD4+ T cells from blood. CDR3 in amino acids: CAWSSGGYEQYF. CDR3 nucleotide sequence: TGTGCCTGGAGTTCGGGGGGCTACGAGCAGTACTTC. Based on the CDR3 plus reference TRBV30 and TRBJ2-7, the full variable domain is SQTIHQWPATLVQPVGSPLSLECTVEGTSNPNLYWYRQAAGRGLQLLFYSVGIGQISSEVPQNLSASRPQDRQFILSSKKLLLSDSGFYLCAWSSGGYEQYFGPGTRLTVT.